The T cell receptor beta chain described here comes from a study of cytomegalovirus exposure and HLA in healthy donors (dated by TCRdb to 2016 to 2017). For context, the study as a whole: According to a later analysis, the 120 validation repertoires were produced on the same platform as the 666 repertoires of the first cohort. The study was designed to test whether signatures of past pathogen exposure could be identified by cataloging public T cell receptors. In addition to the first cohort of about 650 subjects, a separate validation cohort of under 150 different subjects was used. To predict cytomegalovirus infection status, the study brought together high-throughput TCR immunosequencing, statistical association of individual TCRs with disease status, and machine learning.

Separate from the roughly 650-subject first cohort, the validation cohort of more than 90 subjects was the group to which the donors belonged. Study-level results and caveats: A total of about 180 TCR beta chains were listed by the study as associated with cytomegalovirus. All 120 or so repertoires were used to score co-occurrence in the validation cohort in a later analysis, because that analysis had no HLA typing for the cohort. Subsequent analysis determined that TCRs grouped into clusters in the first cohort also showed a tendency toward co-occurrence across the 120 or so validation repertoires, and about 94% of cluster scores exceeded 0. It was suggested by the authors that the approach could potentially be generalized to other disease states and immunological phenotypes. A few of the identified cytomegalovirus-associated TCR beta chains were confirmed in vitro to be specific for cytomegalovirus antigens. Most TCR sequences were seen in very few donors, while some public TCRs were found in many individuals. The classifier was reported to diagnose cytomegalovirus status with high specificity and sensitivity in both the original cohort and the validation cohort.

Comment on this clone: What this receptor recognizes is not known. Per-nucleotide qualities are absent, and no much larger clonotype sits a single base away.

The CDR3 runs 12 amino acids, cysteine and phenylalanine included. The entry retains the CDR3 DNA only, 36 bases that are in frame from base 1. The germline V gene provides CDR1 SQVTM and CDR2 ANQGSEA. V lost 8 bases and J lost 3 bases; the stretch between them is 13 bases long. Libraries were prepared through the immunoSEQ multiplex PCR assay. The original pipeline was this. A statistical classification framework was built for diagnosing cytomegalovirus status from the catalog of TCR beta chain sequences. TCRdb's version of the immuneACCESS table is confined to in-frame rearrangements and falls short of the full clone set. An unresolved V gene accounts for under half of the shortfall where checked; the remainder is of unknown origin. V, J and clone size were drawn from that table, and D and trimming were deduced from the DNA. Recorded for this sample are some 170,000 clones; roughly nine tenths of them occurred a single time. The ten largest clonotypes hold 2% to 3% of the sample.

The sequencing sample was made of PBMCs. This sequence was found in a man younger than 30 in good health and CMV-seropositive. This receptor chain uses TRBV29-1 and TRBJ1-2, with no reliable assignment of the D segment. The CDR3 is CSSFGQDYGYTF. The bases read TGCAGCTCCTTTGGGCAGGACTATGGCTACACCTTC.